The T cell receptor beta chain described here comes from a study of cytomegalovirus exposure and HLA in healthy donors. The PCR made use of 60 Vbeta and 13 Jbeta primers. Under the authors' procedure: The count from a later analysis was tens of millions of unique TCR beta chains, some 10 million of them shared. Only in-frame clones appear in the TCRdb table, and some are missing; sequencing was by immunoSEQ multiplex PCR. That table gives V, J and clone size, and the DNA gave D and trimming. This table holds 120,000 or so clones, about 79% found once. Donors in the study were healthy people who gave bone marrow. This clonotype was obtained from a man aged 18 to 35 in good health and CMV-seronegative. The source material was PBMCs.

The CDR3 spells CASSTQPTGGDTQYF. As DNA, the CDR3 is TGCGCCAGCAGCACCCAACCCACAGGGGGCGATACGCAGTATTTT. V gene TRBV4-1 combines with J gene TRBJ2-3; 9 bases agree with TRBD1. In germline, CDR1 is MGHRA, CDR2 YSYEKL. Trimming took 5 bases from V and 6 from J; bases not matched to a gene: 9. This CDR3 is built from 15 residues.